These 28 T cell receptor beta chains came from one sample sequenced in a study of shared clonotypes between healthy human individuals. Sequencing was performed with immunoSEQ multiplex PCR; in TCRdb, only in-frame clones are kept and a portion is missing. The sample includes fewer than 1.6 million clones, 98% of them seen just once. The sequenced material came from naive CD4+ T cells sorted from blood. Subset defined: CD45RA+ positively selected. The receptors derive from a man aged 30 to 45 in good health.

The chain's CDR3 is CASSPRDRVHNEQFF. In nucleotides, the CDR3 is TGTGCCAGCTCACCCCGGGACAGGGTCCACAATGAGCAGTTCTTC. The genes are TRBV18 and TRBJ2-1; 9 bases agree with TRBD1. The CDR3 contains 15 residues. CDR1 is KGHSH and CDR2 is LQKENI in the germline V gene. V dropped 3 bases and J dropped 5; count of bases not matched to a gene: 5.

CDR3 region: CASSFSTTNYGYTF. In DNA, the CDR3 is TGCGCCAGCAGCTTCTCGACTACGAACTATGGCTACACCTTC. The rearrangement uses TRBV5-1 and TRBJ1-2; no firm D call. From germline, CDR1 is SGHRS and CDR2 YFSETQ. The CDR3 is 14 amino acids. Trimming removed 2 bases from V and 2 bases from J, with 10 bases in between.

The rearrangement uses TRBV10-3 and TRBJ2-7; 7 nucleotides match TRBD1. Germline CDR1 and CDR2: ENHRY and SYGVKD. The CDR3 has 14 amino acids. V was pared by 2 bases and J by 7 bases, with 8 bases of the junction left unmatched. The CDR3 bases are TGTGCCATCAGTGAGGGACAGGCGATGGGGGAGCAGTACTTC. Protein: CAISEGQAMGEQYF.

This clone was observed a single time. The V call is TRBV7-6, the J call TRBJ2-2; D is perhaps TRBD1 or TRBD2 (5 bases each). V was clipped by 4 bases and J by 7 bases, with 10 bases between them. The CDR3 runs 13 residues. Germline V lookup: CDR1 SGHVS, CDR2 FNYEAQ. CDR3 amino acids: CASSSRGRGELFF. The CDR3, as DNA: TGTGCCAGCAGCTCAAGGGGACGCGGGGAGCTGTTTTTT.

In regard to this clone: Other nucleotide sequences from this sample produce the same CDR3. V usage is TRBV9 and J usage is TRBJ2-3; no reliable D call. The CDR3 is 13 amino acids. The germline CDR1 and CDR2 sequences are SGDLS and YYNGEE. Trimming pared 2 bases from V and 2 bases from J, leaving 6 bases between. CDR3 residues: CASSVPSTDTQYF. The DNA for the CDR3 is TGTGCCAGCAGCGTTCCCTCCACAGATACGCAGTATTTT.

The chain combines TRBV6-5 with TRBJ2-3, with D uncertain. Trimming took off 2 bases at V and 4 bases at J, with 10 bases between the two ends. CDR1 and CDR2 from the germline V gene are MNHEY and SVGAGI. This CDR3 is 14 amino acids long. The DNA of the CDR3 is TGTGCCAGCAGTTACGGGGAAATTCCAGATACGCAGTATTTT. It codes for CASSYGEIPDTQYF.

The rearrangement uses TRBV6-5 and TRBJ1-3, with no clear D. Germline-derived CDR1 and CDR2 are MNHEY and SVGAGI. The CDR3 is 13 amino acids. Trimming shortened V by 0 bases and J by 4 bases, and 4 bases separated the two germline ends. The CDR3 is CASSYSLGNTIYF. The CDR3 DNA reads as TGTGCCAGCAGTTACTCGCTAGGAAACACCATATATTTT.

The chain is built from TRBV28 and TRBJ2-7; weak D call: TRBD1 (5 bases). V was pared by 5 bases and J by 0 bases, with 14 bases between. CDR1 is MDHEN and CDR2 is SYDVKM in the germline V gene. The CDR3 totals 15 residues. For the CDR3, the DNA is TGTGCCAGCAGTCCCGACCCGACAGCCTCCTACGAGCAGTACTTC. Protein: CASSPDPTASYEQYF.

The chain uses TRBV10-1 and TRBJ2-5, with 8 positions matching TRBD2. J was trimmed by 5 bases and V by 4 bases; bases with no gene match: 3. Germline V gene lookup returns CDR1 WNHNN and CDR2 SYGVQD (reference sequence). CDR3 length equals 13 residues. The CDR3: CASSGAGEETQYF. The CDR3 coding sequence is TGCGCCAGCAGTGGAGCGGGAGAGGAGACCCAGTACTTC.

This rearrangement joins TRBV7-8 to TRBJ2-3; D is tentatively TRBD1 or TRBD2 (5 bases each). The CDR3 runs to 14 residues. Trimming removed 5 bases from V and 4 bases from J, with 13 bases in between. The germline V gene has CDR1 SGHVS and CDR2 FQNEAQ. CDR3 amino acids: CASSAREGSDTQYF. The CDR3 DNA is TGTGCCAGCAGCGCTAGAGAGGGGTCAGATACGCAGTATTTT.

The rearrangement links TRBV28 to TRBJ1-4; no firm D call. Trimming left V 4 bases short and J 8 bases short, with 11 bases between. CDR3 length equals 13 residues. CDR1 MDHEN and CDR2 SYDVKM come from the germline V gene. In nucleotides, the CDR3 is TGTGCCAGCAGTTCTGCTACGGGAGAAAAACTGTTTTTT. This codes for CASSSATGEKLFF.

This sequence joins TRBV4-2 and TRBJ2-7; 12 bases are shared with TRBD2. The CDR3 extends over 17 amino acids. V was clipped by 0 bases and J by 2 bases; unmatched bases: 5. Germline-derived CDR1 and CDR2 are LGHNA and YNFKEQ. The CDR3 DNA reads as TGTGCCAGCAGCCAAGATAGTCTAGCGGGAGGGACCTACGAGCAGTACTTC. Translating it yields CASSQDSLAGGTYEQYF.

This chain's CDR3 is CASSLESGTTYEQYF. The CDR3 nucleotides are TGCGCCAGCAGCTTGGAGAGCGGGACTACCTACGAGCAGTACTTC. The chain uses TRBV5-1 and TRBJ2-7; 7 positions agree with TRBD2. Trimming cost V 0 bases and J 2 bases; bases outside gene matches: 5. Germline V gives CDR1 SGHRS, CDR2 YFSETQ. The CDR3 consists of 15 residues.

Here the CDR3 reads CASSAGTGANVLTF. CDR3 bases: TGCGCCAGCAGTGCAGGAACTGGGGCCAACGTCCTGACTTTC. The chain is built from TRBV5-1 and TRBJ2-6; D gene unclear. The CDR3 spans 14 residues. V was cut by 5 bases and J by 2 bases, with 8 bases left in between. The V gene's germline CDR1 is SGHRS and CDR2 YFSETQ.

The genes are TRBV6-1 and TRBJ2-3; D is tentatively TRBD1 or TRBD2 (5 bases each). This CDR3 has 14 amino acids. V was shortened by 2 bases and J by 4 bases, with 10 bases between the two germline ends. From germline, CDR1 is MNHNS and CDR2 SASEGT. CDR3 bases: TGTGCCAGCAGTGAAACGGGGCGGTCAGATACGCAGTATTTT. It translates to CASSETGRSDTQYF.

The V call is TRBV25-1, the J call TRBJ2-7, with 8 bases aligning to TRBD2. CDR1 MGHDK and CDR2 SYGVNS come from the germline V gene. The CDR3 sequence is 15 residues long. The trim removed 6 bases at V and 3 bases at J, leaving 10 bases unmatched. The DNA of the CDR3 is TGTGCCAGCAGCCTCAGCGGGGGCCTAGGCTACGAGCAGTACTTC. It yields the protein CASSLSGGLGYEQYF.

The V and J genes are TRBV28 and TRBJ2-7, with D unclear. Deletions cut 6 bases from V and 3 bases from J, with 12 bases between. This CDR3 comprises 13 residues. CDR1 is MDHEN and CDR2 is SYDVKM in the germline V gene. The CDR3 spells CASRRTKNYEQYF. CDR3 nucleotide sequence: TGTGCCAGCAGACGGACCAAAAACTACGAGCAGTACTTC.

The chain has TRBV10-1 and TRBJ2-1; 7 bases agree with TRBD2. The ends lost 4 bases at V and 5 bases at J; junction bases unmatched: 8. This CDR3 is built from 15 residues. In germline, CDR1 is WNHNN, CDR2 SYGVQD (reference sequence). CDR3 in DNA: TGCGCCAGCAGTGTGTTCCGGGGAGGGAACAATGAGCAGTTCTTC. This codes for CASSVFRGGNNEQFF.

A note on this clone: Other nucleotide sequences from this sample produce the same CDR3. This sequence joins TRBV5-1 and TRBJ1-4; 11 positions match TRBD1. With V trimmed by 4 bases and J by 5 bases, 1 base remained unmatched. In germline, CDR1 is SGHRS, CDR2 YFSETQ. The length of the CDR3 is 14 residues. The CDR3 nucleotides are TGCGCCAGCAGCCGGGACAGGGGGAATGAAAAACTGTTTTTT. Translation: CASSRDRGNEKLFF.

V gene TRBV7-2 combines with J gene TRBJ1-1; D gene ambiguous. Deletions cut 2 bases from V and 4 bases from J, with 11 bases between. Germline V gene data show CDR1 as SGHTA and CDR2 as FQGNSA. This CDR3 contains 14 residues. This CDR3 is CASSLTEGITEAFF. Here the CDR3 DNA reads TGTGCCAGCAGCTTAACGGAGGGTATCACTGAAGCTTTCTTT.

The chain employs TRBV19 and TRBJ1-3; D unresolved. CDR3 length: 15 amino acids. Germline values: CDR1 LNHDA, CDR2 SQIVND (reference sequence). V was shortened by 5 bases and J by 0 bases, with 11 bases between the two germline ends. The CDR3 DNA sequence: TGTGCCAGTAGTCCAGGACGCAGCTCTGGAAACACCATATATTTT. Its protein is CASSPGRSSGNTIYF.

The gene calls are TRBV18 and TRBJ1-5, with 12 bases that match TRBD1. The CDR3 has 16 amino acids. The V gene end was trimmed by 3 bases and the J gene end by 7 bases; junction bases not matched to a gene: 7. In germline, CDR1 is KGHSH, CDR2 LQKENI. CDR3 nucleotides: TGTGCCAGCTCACCGGGGGACAGGGGGCGACGCCAGCCCCAGCATTTT. It yields the protein CASSPGDRGRRQPQHF.

V and J are TRBV29-1 and TRBJ1-2; 7 bases fit TRBD1. Germline CDR1 reads SQVTM; CDR2 reads ANQGSEA. This CDR3 is built from 13 residues. With 4 bases clipped from V and 1 base from J, the junction kept 3 bases outside the gene matches. CDR3 region: CSVGHRGNYGYTF. CDR3 nucleotide sequence: TGCAGCGTTGGCCACAGGGGTAACTATGGCTACACCTTC.

V gene TRBV7-9 combines with J gene TRBJ2-5, with 7 nucleotides matching TRBD1. The V gene end was trimmed by 7 bases and the J gene end by 1 base; junction bases not matched to a gene: 6. This CDR3 spans 14 amino acids. CDR1 and CDR2 (germline): SEHNR, FQNEAQ (reference sequence). The CDR3 is CASIGTGAQETQYF. CDR3 DNA: TGTGCCAGCATCGGAACAGGGGCCCAAGAGACCCAGTACTTC.

The J gene is TRBJ2-7, the V gene TRBV5-1; 7 bases are shared with TRBD1. Germline CDR1 is SGHRS and CDR2 is YFSETQ. This CDR3 comprises 14 residues. J lost 3 bases, V lost 1 base, and 4 bases had no gene match. The CDR3 is CASSLTGDRYEQYF. Written as DNA, the CDR3 is TGCGCCAGCAGCTTGACAGGGGATCGCTACGAGCAGTACTTC.

The chain uses TRBV29-1 and TRBJ1-1; tentatively, D is TRBD1 (5 bases). The CDR3 runs 12 residues. In germline, CDR1 is SQVTM, CDR2 ANQGSEA. V dropped 7 bases and J dropped 0 bases, with 9 bases sitting between them. The CDR3 region is CSGDAVNTEAFF. In DNA form, the CDR3 reads TGCAGCGGGGACGCAGTGAACACTGAAGCTTTCTTT.

This chain uses TRBV5-4 with TRBJ2-5, with D perhaps matching TRBD1 (6 bases). This CDR3 has 15 residues. V lost 0 bases and J lost 7, with 16 bases in between. Germline V lookup: CDR1 SGHNT, CDR2 YYREEE (reference sequence). CDR3 sequence reads: CASSLAGTWEGTQYF. Here the CDR3 DNA reads TGTGCCAGCAGCTTGGCCGGGACATGGGAAGGGACCCAGTACTTC.

This clone has a single count. This rearrangement joins TRBV5-1 to TRBJ2-4, with 11 bases lining up with TRBD1. V was pared by 4 bases and J by 8 bases, with 8 bases of the junction left unmatched. The V gene's germline CDR1 is SGHRS and CDR2 YFSETQ. This CDR3 is built from 15 residues. The CDR3 protein is CASSIGQGAPDIQYF. The CDR3 DNA reads TGCGCCAGCAGCATAGGACAGGGGGCGCCGGACATTCAGTACTTC.